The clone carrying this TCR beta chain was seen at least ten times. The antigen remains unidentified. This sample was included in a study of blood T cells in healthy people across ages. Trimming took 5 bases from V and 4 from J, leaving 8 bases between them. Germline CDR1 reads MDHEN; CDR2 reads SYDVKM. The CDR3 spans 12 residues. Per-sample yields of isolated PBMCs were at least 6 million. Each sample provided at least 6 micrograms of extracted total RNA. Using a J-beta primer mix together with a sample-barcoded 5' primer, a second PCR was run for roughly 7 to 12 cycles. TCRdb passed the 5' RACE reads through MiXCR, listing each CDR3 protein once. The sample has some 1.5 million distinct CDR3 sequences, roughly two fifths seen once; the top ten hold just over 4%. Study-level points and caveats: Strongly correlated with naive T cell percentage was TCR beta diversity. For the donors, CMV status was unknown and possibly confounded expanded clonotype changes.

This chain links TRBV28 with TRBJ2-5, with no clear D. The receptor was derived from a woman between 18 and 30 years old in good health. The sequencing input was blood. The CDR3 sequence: CASSRTRETQYF. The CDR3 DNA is TGTGCCAGCAGTCGGACGAGAGAGACCCAGTACTTC.